One and the same sample provided the 16 T cell receptor beta chains below, sequenced in a study of blood T cell repertoires in COVID-19. Some clones are missing from TCRdb's copy, which holds only in-frame ones; the method was immunoSEQ multiplex PCR. The table includes about 140,000 clones, 76% detected once. The sample taken for sequencing was peripheral blood. Receptors originate from a woman of 80 years or more with active or convalescent COVID-19.

The chain links TRBV7-3 to TRBJ2-6; perhaps TRBD1 as D (5 bases). Trimming took off 3 bases at V and 1 base at J, with 7 bases between the two ends. Germline CDR1 SGHTA, CDR2 FQGTGA. This CDR3 region has 15 residues. Written as DNA, the CDR3 is TGTGCCAGCAGCTTGACAGTGTCTGGGGCCAACGTCCTGACTTTC. Residues: CASSLTVSGANVLTF.

The chain combines TRBV4-2 with TRBJ2-7, with 7 nucleotides matching TRBD1. This CDR3 region has 13 residues. The germline CDR1 and CDR2 sequences are LGHNA and YNFKEQ. Unmatched junction bases numbered 3, after V lost 4 bases and J lost 3 bases. CDR3 amino acids: CASSPDRVYEQYF. For the CDR3, the DNA is TGTGCCAGCAGCCCAGACAGGGTCTACGAGCAGTACTTC.

The chain is built from TRBV6-5 and TRBJ2-3; no reliable D call. V lost 7 bases, J lost 2 bases, and 13 bases lay in between. CDR3 size: 14 residues. Germline CDR1 MNHEY, CDR2 SVGAGI. CDR3 sequence: CASNTRWATDTQYF. The CDR3 nucleotides are TGTGCCAGCAATACACGGTGGGCCACAGATACGCAGTATTTT.

The chain uses TRBV29-1 and TRBJ2-5, with TRBD2 identical over 7 bases. The trim removed 3 bases at V and 5 bases at J, leaving 3 bases unmatched. CDR3 length equals 12 residues. Germline V gene data show CDR1 as SQVTM and CDR2 as ANQGSEA. In DNA form, the CDR3 reads TGCAGCGTTGACCTCGGGGGGGAGACCCAGTACTTC. Residues: CSVDLGGETQYF.

V is TRBV30 and J is TRBJ1-5; no definite D call. V was trimmed by 2 bases and J by 3 bases, leaving 11 bases between them. From germline, CDR1 is GTSNPN and CDR2 SVGIG (reference sequence). This CDR3 has 14 amino acids. CDR3 region: CAWSRAAVNQPQHF. The DNA of the CDR3 is TGTGCCTGGAGTAGAGCGGCAGTCAATCAGCCCCAGCATTTT.

The chain recombines TRBV2 with TRBJ2-2; possibly TRBD1 for D (6 bases). This CDR3 has 15 residues. V lost 6 bases to trimming and J lost 1 base, with 12 bases between them. The germline V gene has CDR1 SNHLY and CDR2 FYNNEI. The CDR3: CASRDSPVNTGELFF. The DNA of the CDR3 is TGTGCCAGCAGGGACAGTCCGGTGAACACCGGGGAGCTGTTTTTT.

The chain recombines TRBV28 with TRBJ1-1; 9 bases agree with TRBD1. Germline V CDR1 and CDR2: MDHEN, SYDVKM. V dropped 6 bases and J dropped 0; count of bases not matched to a gene: 8. The CDR3 is 16 amino acids. As DNA, the CDR3 is TGTGCCAGCAGCGTACTTGGACAGGGGATGAACACTGAAGCTTTCTTT. The encoded protein is CASSVLGQGMNTEAFF. Supplemented by reference TRBV28 and TRBJ1-1, the full variable domain reads DVKVTQSSRYLVKRTGEKVFLECVQDMDHENMFWYRQDPGLGLRLIYFSYDVKMKEKGDIPEGYSVSREKKERFSLILESASTNQTSMYLCASSVLGQGMNTEAFFGQGTRLTVV.

The V and J genes are TRBV5-1 and TRBJ2-5, with 9 bases lining up with TRBD2. The V and J ends lost 4 bases and 4 bases, in that order; junction bases with no gene match: 14. There are 17 residues in the CDR3. Per the germline V gene, CDR1 is SGHRS and CDR2 is YFSETQ. The CDR3 is CASSHSGGGALGETQYF. The CDR3 DNA reads TGCGCCAGCAGCCACTCGGGCGGGGGGGCCTTGGGAGAGACCCAGTACTTC.

This clone was detected many times. The CDR3 sequence is CASSLGTGFYSPLHF. The CDR3 nucleotides are TGTGCCAGCAGCTTGGGGACAGGGTTTTATTCACCCCTCCACTTT. V is TRBV5-6 and J is TRBJ1-6; 8 bases agree with TRBD1. V was clipped by 0 bases and J by 8 bases; unmatched bases: 4. Germline loops: CDR1 SGHDT, CDR2 YYEEEE. This CDR3 contains 15 residues.

This clone was recorded a few times. This rearrangement joins TRBV19 to TRBJ1-3; 10 nucleotides agree with TRBD1. J was trimmed by 4 bases and V by 6 bases; bases with no gene match: 9. The CDR3 is made up of 16 amino acids. Germline CDR1 is LNHDA and CDR2 is SQIVND (reference sequence). CDR3 nucleotides: TGTGCCAGTAGCAGGCGGGACAGGGGATCCGGAAACACCATATATTTT. Residues: CASSRRDRGSGNTIYF.

The gene calls are TRBV2 and TRBJ1-1; D call uncertain. V was trimmed by 5 bases and J by 1 base, leaving 14 bases between them. Germline CDR1 and CDR2: SNHLY and FYNNEI. This CDR3 spans 15 amino acids. The CDR3 bases are TGTGCCAGCAGTTTAGCGTTTGGGCAGAACACTGAAGCTTTCTTT. Translation: CASSLAFGQNTEAFF.

The rearrangement joins TRBV5-4 to TRBJ1-2; D possibly corresponds to TRBD1 (6 bases). V dropped 1 base and J dropped 5 bases, with 18 bases sitting between them. The CDR3 loop spans 16 amino acids. Germline V gives CDR1 SGHNT, CDR2 YYREEE (reference sequence). The CDR3: CASSLSAGDPKYGYTF. The CDR3 region has the DNA TGTGCCAGCAGCTTGTCGGCAGGGGATCCGAAATATGGCTACACCTTC.

V is TRBV6-2 or TRBV6-3 and J is TRBJ1-2, with D unresolved. The CDR3 sequence is 15 residues long. Trimming removed 5 bases at V and 5 bases at J, with 18 bases between. Looked up from germline, CDR1 is MNHEY and CDR2 is SVGEGT. The CDR3 DNA follows: TGTGCCAGCAGTGTCCAGACATCAATTCGTTATGGCTACACCTTC. Translated, it gives CASSVQTSIRYGYTF.

The gene calls are TRBV28 and TRBJ2-3, with D unclear. This CDR3 has 15 amino acids. CDR1 MDHEN and CDR2 SYDVKM come from the germline V gene. V lost 7 bases, J lost 2 bases, and 16 bases lay in between. This CDR3 reads CASTQPGLPTDTQYF. CDR3 sequence (DNA): TGTGCCAGCACCCAACCCGGTTTACCCACAGATACGCAGTATTTT.

The J gene is TRBJ2-7, the V gene TRBV6-5; maybe TRBD1 (6 bases). CDR3 size: 15 residues. V dropped 5 bases and J dropped 2 bases, with 16 bases sitting between them. CDR1 is MNHEY, CDR2 SVGAGI, per germline. CDR3 sequence reads: CASSPTGTPAYEQYF. The DNA for the CDR3 is TGTGCCAGCAGTCCCACCGGGACACCAGCCTACGAGCAGTACTTC.

Only one count was recorded for this clone. The chain employs TRBV9 and TRBJ1-1; 7 bases line up with TRBD1. Germline values: CDR1 SGDLS, CDR2 YYNGEE. V trimming: 2 bases; J trimming: 5 bases; junction bases outside the gene matches: 15. CDR3 size: 17 residues. The CDR3 reads CASSVLPRQGRNTEAFF. The DNA of the CDR3 is TGTGCCAGCAGCGTTTTACCGAGACAGGGTCGGAATACTGAAGCTTTCTTT.